A selection of T cell receptor beta chains follows, all from one sample in a study of blood T cell repertoires in COVID-19. Using immunoSEQ multiplex PCR, the repertoire was profiled, and TCRdb retains in-frame clones only, with some absent. The table includes 330,000 or so clones, roughly 90% detected once. Sequences were obtained from PBMCs or T cells enriched from blood (not recorded which). These receptors all stem from a woman under 40 who had recovered from COVID-19. Both conserved end residues are part of each CDR3. D genes are given only for firm matches. The size entry is marked missing in some rows and otherwise reads once, few, many or a size class.

V gene	clone size	J gene	D gene	CDR3 protein	CDR3 DNA
TRBV3-1/TRBV3-2	-	TRBJ1-1	TRBD1	CASSGEQGAYTEAFF	TGTGCCAGCAGCGGGGAACAGGGGGCTTACACTGAAGCTTTCTTT
TRBV7-6	-	TRBJ2-5	-	CASSLGEWAIPQEAQYF	TGTGCCAGCAGCTTAGGGGAGTGGGCCATCCCTCAAGAAGCCCAGTACTTC
TRBV28	-	TRBJ2-1	TRBD2	CASRPGGRDEQFF	TGTGCCAGCAGACCGGGAGGGCGCGATGAGCAGTTCTTC
TRBV28	-	TRBJ1-5	TRBD1	CASRQDRGSQPQHF	TGTGCCAGCAGACAGGACAGGGGCAGTCAGCCCCAGCATTTT
TRBV28	-	TRBJ1-2	-	CASSARANYGYTF	TGTGCCAGCAGTGCCCGGGCTAACTATGGCTACACCTTC
TRBV29-1	-	TRBJ1-5	-	CSVEEQVNQPQHF	TGCAGCGTTGAAGAGCAGGTCAATCAGCCCCAGCATTTT
TRBV2	-	TRBJ2-1	TRBD2	CASSDRLAGRSGEQFF	TGTGCCAGCAGTGACAGGCTAGCGGGGCGAAGCGGTGAGCAGTTCTTC
TRBV15	-	TRBJ1-5	-	CATSHIINQPQHF	TGTGCCACCAGTCACATCATCAATCAGCCCCAGCATTTT
TRBV2	-	TRBJ2-1	-	CASRNREQFF	TGTGCCAGCAGGAACAGGGAGCAGTTCTTC
TRBV27	-	TRBJ1-3	-	CASSLSYSGNTIYF	TGTGCCAGCAGTTTATCCTACTCTGGAAACACCATATATTTT
TRBV29-1	-	TRBJ2-5	TRBD2	CSDLGRGSGETQYF	TGCAGCGACCTGGGGCGGGGGTCCGGGGAGACCCAGTACTTC
TRBV7-9	-	TRBJ1-1	-	CASSPRQGLSEAFF	TGTGCCAGCAGCCCACGGCAGGGTCTATCGGAAGCTTTCTTT
TRBV6-2/TRBV6-3	-	TRBJ1-4	TRBD1	CASSKIPGQLATNEKLFF	TGTGCCAGCAGTAAGATTCCGGGACAGCTTGCAACTAATGAAAAACTGTTTTTT
TRBV5-6	-	TRBJ1-5	-	CASSFYFQGLHQPQHF	TGTGCCAGCAGCTTTTACTTTCAGGGGCTCCATCAGCCCCAGCATTTT
TRBV12-3/TRBV12-4	-	TRBJ1-2	TRBD1	CASSLTGGVGYTF	TGTGCCAGCAGTTTAACAGGGGGGGTTGGCTACACCTTC
TRBV28	-	TRBJ1-2	TRBD1	CASSLLFMSDRGFGYTF	TGTGCCAGCAGTTTACTGTTTATGAGCGACAGGGGGTTCGGCTACACCTTC
TRBV19	-	TRBJ2-7	TRBD1	CASSVDRTYSYEQYF	TGTGCCAGTAGCGTGGACAGGACTTACTCCTACGAGCAGTACTTC
TRBV27	-	TRBJ1-1	-	CASSWAGDTEAFF	TGTGCCAGCAGTTGGGCGGGTGACACTGAAGCTTTCTTT
TRBV7-8	-	TRBJ2-7	TRBD2	CASSPDGRAEQYF	TGTGCCAGCAGCCCCGATGGGAGGGCCGAGCAGTACTTC
TRBV7-2	-	TRBJ2-3	-	CASSKTTDTQYF	TGTGCCAGCAGTAAGACTACAGATACGCAGTATTTT
TRBV7-2	-	TRBJ2-5	-	CASSPVGSRGETQYF	TGTGCCAGCAGCCCCGTAGGCTCAAGGGGAGAGACCCAGTACTTC
TRBV4-2	-	TRBJ2-5	-	CASSSRGGSDETQYF	TGTGCCAGCAGCTCCCGAGGGGGTAGCGATGAGACCCAGTACTTC
TRBV11-3	-	TRBJ2-2	-	CASSRRGGANTGELFF	TGTGCCAGCAGCCGTCGGGGAGGAGCGAACACCGGGGAGCTGTTTTTT
TRBV27	few	TRBJ1-4	TRBD1	CASSFQGAGEKLFF	TGTGCCAGCAGTTTTCAGGGGGCGGGGGAAAAACTGTTTTTT
TRBV3-1/TRBV3-2	-	TRBJ2-1	TRBD2	CASSPTSGTYNEQFF	TGTGCCAGCAGTCCAACTAGCGGGACCTACAATGAGCAGTTCTTC
TRBV6-6	-	TRBJ1-2	-	CAITTGIVNSNYGYTF	TGTGCCATCACAACAGGGATTGTGAACTCTAACTATGGCTACACCTTC
TRBV7-8	-	TRBJ2-3	TRBD1	CASSSDRGLGDTQYF	TGTGCCAGCAGCTCGGACAGGGGGCTTGGGGATACGCAGTATTTT
TRBV27	-	TRBJ1-2	TRBD1	CASSLVPGQAPMDGYTF	TGTGCCAGCAGTTTAGTCCCGGGACAGGCCCCTATGGATGGCTACACCTTC
TRBV19	-	TRBJ2-5	TRBD2	CATHTGLAGVGETQYF	TGTGCCACTCACACGGGACTAGCGGGAGTAGGAGAGACCCAGTACTTC
TRBV27	-	TRBJ2-1	-	CASLPERASYNEQFF	TGTGCCAGCCTCCCAGAGCGGGCCTCCTACAATGAGCAGTTCTTC
TRBV6-5	-	TRBJ1-4	-	CASSYSRGQLNEKLFF	TGTGCCAGCAGTTACTCGAGAGGACAGCTTAATGAAAAACTGTTTTTT
TRBV7-9	-	TRBJ1-1	-	CASSLGGMNTEAFF	TGTGCCAGCAGCTTAGGGGGCATGAACACTGAAGCTTTCTTT
TRBV11-2	-	TRBJ2-7	-	CASSLGGVEQYF	TGTGCCAGCAGCTTAGGCGGGGTCGAGCAGTACTTC